This TCR beta chain was found in a study of human T cells and chemical hapten exposure. Specified time point: pre-sensitization, week 0. Treatment of the sample: therapeutic diphenylcyclopropenone sensitization with weekly scalp DPC. Per germline, CDR1 MNHEY and CDR2 SVGEGT. Trimming left V 2 bases short and J 2 bases short, with 10 bases between. The CDR3 runs to 14 residues. TCRdb independently ran MiXCR on the RACE reads; one entry per CDR3 protein. Among 200,000 to 300,000 distinct CDR3 sequences listed, about 8.6% were seen once. The chain recombines TRBV6-2 or TRBV6-3 with TRBJ2-7, with D perhaps matching TRBD1 or TRBD2 (5 bases each). The sample consisted of whole blood, taken in connection with sensitization to the hapten diphenylcyclopropenone (DPC). This clonotype was sampled from a woman aged 40-49 years with alopecia areata. Some clones in this sample may be carry-over from other donors' samples. The CDR3 protein is CASSYGTPAYEQYF. CDR3 DNA sequence: TGTGCCAGCAGTTACGGGACCCCAGCCTACGAGCAGTACTTC.